The rows below give T cell receptor beta chains drawn from one sample of a study of technical replicates of blood from a few donors. The repertoire was sequenced with immunoSEQ multiplex PCR; TCRdb's copy has only in-frame clones and lacks some. Of more than 60,000 clones listed, approximately 93% are singletons. Sequenced material: T cells isolated from PBMCs. The origin of the receptors is a human donor in good health. Each CDR3 is given with its conserved first and last residue. The order of the fields is V gene, CDR3 length, clone size, J gene, CDR3 protein. Size is omitted from some rows. Given values are once, few, many or a class for expanded clones.

>TRBV18|13|NA|TRBJ2-7
CASSNGQAYEQYF
>TRBV6-5|16|NA|TRBJ2-7
CASSYNVFTAEEQQYF
>TRBV9|16|NA|TRBJ1-4
CASSVQPGQGAEKLFF
>TRBV5-1|14|NA|TRBJ2-7
CASSPQGFTYEQYF
>TRBV5-1|14|NA|TRBJ2-7
CASSPVGAGLEQYF
>TRBV15|15|NA|TRBJ2-7
CATSRTGQGVGEQYF
>TRBV7-9|17|NA|TRBJ2-1
CASSLWDGGSSYNEQFF
>TRBV9|14|NA|TRBJ1-1
CASSGGVRNTEAFF
>TRBV5-6|16|NA|TRBJ2-1
CASSANREVFNNEQFF
>TRBV4-1|17|NA|TRBJ2-7
CASSQRQGASSSYEQYF
>TRBV18|15|once|TRBJ1-1
CASSPTGATNTEAFF
>TRBV30|14|NA|TRBJ1-4
CACSAGTGLEKLFF
>TRBV11-2|13|NA|TRBJ2-1
CASSKDRVNEQFF
>TRBV25-1|14|NA|TRBJ1-5
CASSATGEGGPQHF
>TRBV5-4|15|NA|TRBJ2-7
CASSLEPSSSYEQYF
>TRBV5-1|15|few|TRBJ1-2
CASSLVTGETSGYTF
>TRBV30|13|NA|TRBJ2-5
CAWRAGGAETQYF
>TRBV6-6|15|once|TRBJ1-1
CASSYSGRPGTEAFF
>TRBV9|17|NA|TRBJ2-3
CASSVEAGQDVTDTQYF
>TRBV6-1|14|NA|TRBJ2-7
CATPSTEKTYEQYF
>TRBV18|13|NA|TRBJ2-7
CASSQGLSYEQYF
>TRBV7-2|15|NA|TRBJ1-2
CASSLAMDRSYGYTF
>TRBV5-1|13|NA|TRBJ1-1
CASSLGSNTEAFF
>TRBV9|15|NA|TRBJ2-7
CASSFGTSGPYEQYF
>TRBV18|15|NA|TRBJ1-1
CASSLRDGGNSEAFF
>TRBV7-8|13|NA|TRBJ2-2
CASSLSGSGELFF
>TRBV21-1|17|NA|TRBJ2-2
CASSNCNQDRVSGELFF
>TRBV27|14|NA|TRBJ2-7
CASSFGRDDYEQYF
>TRBV30|11|once|TRBJ1-1
CAWSAQPKAFF
>TRBV27|13|NA|TRBJ2-1
CASGLAEDNEQFF
>TRBV6-4|14|NA|TRBJ1-2
CASSPHTNNYGYTF
>TRBV29-1|13|few|TRBJ1-1
CSVWSFGADEAFF
>TRBV6-1|17|NA|TRBJ1-3
CASSGRTGTMDGNTIYF
>TRBV11-3|13|NA|TRBJ1-2
CASSQGTDYGYTF
>TRBV7-8|16|NA|TRBJ1-2
CASSLSSQGANYGYTF
>TRBV6-5|14|NA|TRBJ1-1
CASSKGALNTEAFF
>TRBV11-2|17|NA|TRBJ1-1
CASSLVGAGSTLVGAFF
>TRBV5-1|15|NA|TRBJ2-3
CASSPRMGSTDTQYF
>TRBV6-1|16|NA|TRBJ1-6
CASSDFGGSYNSPLHF
>TRBV28|16|NA|TRBJ2-2
CASSPPTGEGAGELFF
>TRBV5-8|19|NA|TRBJ2-3
CASSFLSGRFVSGTDTQYF
>TRBV27|15|NA|TRBJ1-2
CASSQGAGPSYGYTF
>TRBV27|16|NA|TRBJ2-3
CASSIVTRVDTDTQYF
>TRBV29-1|17|NA|TRBJ2-2
CSVADRIDNANTGELFF
>TRBV5-1|13|NA|TRBJ2-7
CASSFRGNYEQYF
>TRBV5-1|13|NA|TRBJ1-2
CASSLQGGYGYTF
>TRBV4-3|17|NA|TRBJ2-1
CASSQDLGSGRADEQFF
>TRBV5-1|15|NA|TRBJ1-1
CASSLPGQGAFEAFF
>TRBV7-9|15|NA|TRBJ2-7
CASSGGTGRSYEQYF
>TRBV6-5|15|once|TRBJ2-7
CASSYSRLAAYEQYF
>TRBV30|13|NA|TRBJ1-3
CAWSTGAGNTIYF
>TRBV2|12|once|TRBJ2-7
CASTLVPGEQYF
>TRBV6-6|13|NA|TRBJ2-7
CASTSDRSNEQYF
>TRBV30|13|NA|TRBJ1-2
CAWSPDRDYGYTF
>TRBV28|13|NA|TRBJ1-4
CATRTINREKLFF